This is a list of T cell receptor beta chains from one sample in a study of blood T cell repertoires in COVID-19. TCRdb keeps only in-frame clones here, not all; method: immunoSEQ multiplex PCR. The table shows around 250,000 clones, with around 89% occurring only once. The sequencing input was PBMCs or T cells enriched from blood (not recorded which). The receptors come from a woman under 40 who had recovered from COVID-19. Each CDR3 is given with its conserved first and last residue. D genes are given only for firm matches. A row's size may be missing; if present it is once, few, many or a size class.

D gene | J gene | V gene | clone size | CDR3 protein | CDR3 DNA
NA | TRBJ2-7 | TRBV19 | NA | CASRASTEAYEQYF | TGTGCCAGTAGAGCTAGCACCGAGGCCTACGAGCAGTACTTC
NA | TRBJ1-1 | TRBV30 | NA | CAWSVVQVNTEAFF | TGTGCCTGGAGTGTGGTACAGGTCAACACTGAAGCTTTCTTT
TRBD2 | TRBJ2-1 | TRBV28 | NA | CASSSGLGDEQFF | TGTGCCAGCAGTTCGGGACTAGGAGATGAGCAGTTCTTC
TRBD1 | TRBJ2-7 | TRBV7-6 | NA | CASSFDRDTYEQYF | TGTGCCAGCAGCTTCGACAGGGACACCTACGAGCAGTACTTC
TRBD1 | TRBJ1-5 | TRBV7-6 | NA | CASSSRTGDRQPQHF | TGTGCCAGCAGCTCTAGGACAGGGGATCGTCAGCCCCAGCATTTT
TRBD2 | TRBJ2-1 | TRBV10-3 | once | CAISEGLTSGRNEQFF | TGTGCCATCAGTGAGGGATTGACTAGCGGGAGGAATGAGCAGTTCTTC
NA | TRBJ2-2 | TRBV7-2 | once | CASSSRQTTAGELFF | TGTGCCAGCAGCTCTAGACAGACCACCGCCGGGGAGCTGTTTTTT
NA | TRBJ1-2 | TRBV6-5 | NA | CASSSTGRGIGGYTF | TGTGCCAGCAGTTCCACGGGGCGGGGAATCGGCGGCTACACCTTC
TRBD1 | TRBJ1-2 | TRBV18 | NA | CASSLDRGLLYGYTF | TGTGCCAGCTCACTCGACAGGGGCCTTCTCTATGGCTACACCTTC
TRBD1 | TRBJ1-4 | TRBV10-3 | NA | CAIRGTGGEKLFF | TGTGCCATCAGAGGGACAGGGGGGGAAAAACTGTTTTTT
NA | TRBJ2-6 | TRBV27 | NA | CASRGFGANVLTF | TGTGCCAGCAGGGGCTTTGGGGCCAACGTCCTGACTTTC
TRBD2 | TRBJ2-1 | TRBV6-2/TRBV6-3 | NA | CASSPRIAGGGNEQFF | TGTGCCAGCAGCCCTCGGATAGCGGGAGGGGGGAATGAGCAGTTCTTC
NA | TRBJ2-7 | TRBV10-3 | NA | CAISDQGKSYEQYF | TGTGCCATCAGTGATCAGGGGAAGTCCTACGAGCAGTACTTC
NA | TRBJ1-4 | TRBV4-3 | once | CASSQVGGDEKLFF | TGCGCCAGCAGCCAAGTGGGGGGGGATGAAAAACTGTTTTTT
NA | TRBJ1-2 | TRBV4-3 | NA | CASSQDGGTWGYGYTF | TGCGCCAGCAGCCAAGATGGCGGGACTTGGGGTTATGGCTACACCTTC
TRBD1 | TRBJ2-7 | TRBV5-1 | NA | CASSLAGQGAGYEQYF | TGCGCCAGCAGCTTGGCCGGACAGGGGGCTGGCTACGAGCAGTACTTC
TRBD1 | TRBJ1-2 | TRBV14 | NA | CASSQGDRVHTF | TGTGCCAGCAGCCAGGGGGACAGGGTTCACACCTTC